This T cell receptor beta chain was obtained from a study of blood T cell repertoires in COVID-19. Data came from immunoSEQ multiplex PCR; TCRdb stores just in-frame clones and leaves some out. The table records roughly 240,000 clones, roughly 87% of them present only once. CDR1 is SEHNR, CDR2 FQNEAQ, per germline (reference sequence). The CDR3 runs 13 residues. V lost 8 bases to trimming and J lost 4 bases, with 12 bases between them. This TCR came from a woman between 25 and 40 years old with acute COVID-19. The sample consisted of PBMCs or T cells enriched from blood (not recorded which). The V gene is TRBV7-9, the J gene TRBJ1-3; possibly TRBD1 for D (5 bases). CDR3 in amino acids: CASGATIGNTIYF. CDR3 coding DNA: TGTGCCAGCGGGGCAACGATCGGAAACACCATATATTTT.